Sequencing of this T cell receptor beta chain was carried out in a study of shared clonotypes between healthy human individuals. Study background: CD4 naive cells filled three plates per donor, CD4 memory three, CD8 naive two and CD8 memory one.

Whole-study results and caveats: The study's rarefaction showed incomplete sorted-subset sequencing despite large depth.

Profiled with immunoSEQ multiplex PCR; TCRdb holds only in-frame clones, not every one. The sample contains some 2,400,000 clones, under 97% of which appear only once. CDR3 length equals 16 residues. V lost 3 bases and J lost 5, with 15 bases in between. Germline V gene sequence: CDR1 SGDLS, CDR2 YYNGEE. Points on this clone: Its antigen is currently unknown.

Donors comprised only Caucasian adults living in Nashville, Tennessee. The source of this sequence is a man between 18 and 29 years old in good health. Sample: naive CD4+ T cells sorted from blood. The subset denotes: CD45RA+ positively selected. This chain links TRBV9 with TRBJ1-6, with a tentative D call TRBD1 (5 bases). The CDR3 nucleotides read TGTGCCAGCAGCGCTCTCGGGACGTTAAATAATTCACCCCTCCACTTT. This codes for CASSALGTLNNSPLHF.